The present entry profiles one T cell receptor (beta chain) with its context. Antigen specificity is unknown. This entry belongs to a study of post-analysis software for immune sequencing data. Study results and caveats: Compared with controls, patients showed significantly lower normalized Chao1 diversity. Batch-matched samples strongly co-clustered by F measure. Roughly 5 TRBV segments, TRBV5-6, TRBV5-1 and TRBV20-1 among them, were found more frequent in patients than controls.

The TCR beta cDNA libraries contained unique molecular identifiers. TCRdb reprocessed the PCR reads with MiXCR, giving one entry per CDR3 protein. The repertoire holds roughly 800,000 distinct CDR3 sequences, with roughly 50% as singletons. CDR1 and CDR2 (germline): MNHEY, SMNVEV (reference sequence). The V and J ends lost 7 bases and 1 base, in that order; junction bases with no gene match: 5. The CDR3 has 14 residues. This TCR came from a girl between 10 and 17 years old with multiple sclerosis. The chain carries TRBV27 and TRBJ2-7; 9 bases fit TRBD1. Sequencing was done on a sample of blood. This CDR3 is CASKIGTGSYEQYF. The CDR3 bases are TGTGCCAGCAAGATCGGGACAGGGTCCTACGAGCAGTACTTC.